Each of the 5 T cell receptor beta chains below was sequenced from the same sample in a study of blood T cell repertoires in COVID-19. Method: immunoSEQ multiplex PCR; TCRdb's copy keeps in-frame clones and lacks some. The sample has 200,000 to 250,000 clones; about 84% are singletons. Sequencing input: peripheral blood. The origin of the receptors is a human donor in a cohort sampled during active COVID-19.

This clone showed up just once. V gene TRBV6-5 combines with J gene TRBJ1-2; TRBD1 matches at 7 bases. The CDR3 spans 13 residues. In germline, CDR1 is MNHEY, CDR2 SVGAGI. J gave up 8 bases and V 5 bases, and 8 bases lay outside the gene matches. The CDR3 DNA reads as TGTGCCAGCAGTAGCCGGGACAGCGGCGGCTACACCTTC. As protein: CASSSRDSGGYTF.

The rearrangement joins TRBV5-1 to TRBJ1-3; TRBD1 is a possible D gene (6 bases). This CDR3 spans 17 amino acids. Germline lookup yields CDR1 SGHRS and CDR2 YFSETQ. V shed 4 bases and J shed 0 bases, with 17 bases lying between them. This CDR3 is CASSPPGGSASGNTIYF. In nucleotides, the CDR3 is TGCGCCAGCAGCCCGCCGGGGGGCTCGGCCTCTGGAAACACCATATATTTT.

The V call is TRBV3-1 (or the pseudogene TRBV3-2), the J call TRBJ1-5, with D unresolved. CDR3 length equals 13 residues. CDR1 is LGHDT and CDR2 is YNNKEL in the germline V gene (reference sequence). V lost 4 bases and J 4 bases, leaving 8 bases between the germline ends. CDR3: CASSLQMNQPQHF. In nucleotides, the CDR3 is TGTGCCAGCAGCCTTCAGATGAATCAGCCCCAGCATTTT.

This clone was observed many times. The V gene is TRBV12-3 or TRBV12-4, the J gene TRBJ2-7, with a possible D match to TRBD1 (6 bases). The CDR3 runs to 11 residues. V shed 5 bases and J shed 13 bases, with 15 bases lying between them. CDR3 loop: CASSPGTRRYF. The CDR3, as DNA: TGTGCCAGCAGTCCAGGGACACGAAGATACTTC.

V and J are TRBV10-3 and TRBJ2-3, with D unclear. From germline, CDR1 is ENHRY and CDR2 SYGVKD. The germline V and J ends were trimmed by 2 bases and 0 bases, with 6 bases remaining between them. There are 14 residues in the CDR3. The CDR3 DNA follows: TGTGCCATCAGTGAGGTTACTAGCACAGATACGCAGTATTTT. Its translation is CAISEVTSTDTQYF.